A single TCR beta chain is shown here with its context. These data come from a study of T cell changes during pregnancy in multiple sclerosis. V was clipped by 4 bases and J by 4 bases, with 13 bases between them. The CDR3 runs 14 residues. Germline lookup yields CDR1 MNHEY and CDR2 SMNVEV (reference sequence). Some clones are missing from TCRdb's copy, which holds only in-frame ones; the method was immunoSEQ multiplex PCR. Of 70,000 to 95,000 clones listed, 80% to 95% are singletons. The source was peripheral blood, collected in the first trimester of pregnancy. This receptor was identified in a female donor with multiple sclerosis, enrolled in a pregnancy study. J is TRBJ1-1 and V is TRBV27, with TRBD1 as a possible D gene (5 bases). In DNA form, the CDR3 reads TGTGCCAGCAGTTCCCTGGGGGGGTTCACTGAAGCTTTCTTT. It yields the protein CASSSLGGFTEAFF.